The 30 T cell receptor beta chains listed next were all sequenced from one sample in a study of T cell changes during pregnancy in multiple sclerosis (dated by TCRdb to the late 2010s). Libraries were made using the immunoSEQ multiplex PCR assay. The source is immuneACCESS, and TCRdb retained only in-frame sequences with V and J called. Part of the clones is not carried over; for the studies checked, unresolved V genes explain less than half of this, and the remainder is unexplained. The sample table records around 40,000 clones; around 93% of these occur just once. The ten most abundant clones make up roughly 0.75% of the sample. Specimen: CD4+ T cells from peripheral blood mononuclear cells, collected before pregnancy. The receptors shown here come from a female donor with multiple sclerosis, enrolled in a pregnancy study.

The rearrangement links TRBV7-6 to TRBJ1-6; no definite D call. Germline CDR1 and CDR2: SGHVS and FNYEAQ. The CDR3 loop spans 17 amino acids. Trimming removed 5 bases at V and 9 bases at J, with 23 bases between. The CDR3 reads CASSISARKGEGSPLHF. The CDR3 bases are TGTGCCAGCAGCATCTCCGCTAGGAAGGGTGAGGGTTCACCCCTCCACTTT.

This clone was counted a single time. This chain links TRBV5-1 with TRBJ1-2; no clear D gene. The CDR3 runs 12 residues. Per germline, CDR1 SGHRS and CDR2 YFSETQ. V lost 5 bases and J lost 7, with 12 bases in between. CDR3 bases: TGCGCCAGCAGTCCGGAGTTTGGTGGCTACACCTTC. It yields the protein CASSPEFGGYTF. The variable domain in full, with the rest retrieved from reference TRBV5-1 and TRBJ1-2, is KAGVTQTPRYLIKTRGQQVTLSCSPISGHRSVSWYQQTPGQGLQFLFEYFSETQRNKGNFPGRFSGRQFSNSRSEMNVSTLELGDSALYLCASSPEFGGYTFGSGTRLTVV.

This clone was found once. This chain links TRBV5-4 with TRBJ2-7; D perhaps matches TRBD1 (6 bases). The CDR3 has 14 residues. Germline V lookup: CDR1 SGHNT, CDR2 YYREEE (reference sequence). V lost 2 bases and J lost 0, with 9 bases in between. The CDR3 protein is CASSFGQSSYEQYF. In DNA, the CDR3 is TGTGCCAGCAGCTTCGGACAGTCCTCCTACGAGCAGTACTTC.

The V gene is TRBV4-2, the J gene TRBJ2-3; TRBD1 is a possible D gene (7 bases). The CDR3 runs to 16 residues. Trimming removed 3 bases from V and 1 base from J, with 14 bases in between. Per germline, CDR1 LGHNA and CDR2 YNFKEQ. The CDR3 nucleotides read TGTGCCAGCAGCCATACCGGCAGGGGGGGCACAGATACGCAGTATTTT. Its translation: CASSHTGRGGTDTQYF.

V usage is TRBV7-3 and J usage is TRBJ1-1, with 9 bases that match TRBD1. The germline gives CDR1 SGHTA, CDR2 FQGTGA. The CDR3 is 15 residues long. V lost 2 bases, J lost 2 bases, and 3 bases stayed unmatched. The CDR3 coding sequence is TGTGCCAGCAGCTTACCGGGACAGGGTAACACTGAAGCTTTCTTT. It yields the protein CASSLPGQGNTEAFF.

The chain employs TRBV13 and TRBJ2-2; 13 nucleotides match TRBD2. The length of the CDR3 is 18 residues. J lost 4 bases, V lost 5 bases, and 10 bases had no gene match. From germline, CDR1 is PRHDT and CDR2 FYEKMQ (reference sequence). CDR3 amino acids: CASSPRLAGGQGTGELFF. CDR3 DNA: TGTGCCAGCAGCCCCCGACTAGCGGGGGGCCAGGGCACCGGGGAGCTGTTTTTT.

V usage is TRBV25-1 and J usage is TRBJ2-3; 7 nucleotides align to TRBD1. Losses at the gene ends were 2 bases for V and 4 bases for J; bases not matched to a gene: 6. The CDR3 runs to 15 residues. CDR1 MGHDK and CDR2 SYGVNS come from the germline V gene. For the CDR3, the DNA is TGTGCCAGCAGTGAAATTGACAGGGACGCAGATACGCAGTATTTT. Amino acids: CASSEIDRDADTQYF.

The rearrangement uses TRBV6-5 and TRBJ1-6; D possibly corresponds to TRBD1 (5 bases). The CDR3 totals 14 residues. Germline CDR1 MNHEY, CDR2 SVGAGI. Trimming removed 4 bases at V and 6 bases at J, with 10 bases between. The CDR3 loop reads CASSWGRGNSPLHF. The CDR3 DNA follows: TGTGCCAGCAGTTGGGGCAGAGGTAATTCACCCCTCCACTTT.

The gene calls are TRBV2 and TRBJ2-1; D uncertain. The CDR3 length is 10 residues. Germline assignment: CDR1 SNHLY and CDR2 FYNNEI. Trimming took 4 bases from V and 8 from J, leaving 3 bases between them. CDR3 residues: CASSGHEQFF. The CDR3 DNA follows: TGTGCCAGCAGTGGGCATGAGCAGTTCTTC.

The chain links TRBV7-3 to TRBJ2-5; a weak D match, TRBD1 (5 bases). With 5 bases removed from V and 1 base from J, the gap between germline ends came to 11 bases. Per germline, CDR1 SGHTA and CDR2 FQGTGA. The CDR3 contains 14 residues. CDR3 region: CASSTGDSQETQYF. The CDR3 nucleotides read TGTGCCAGCAGCACAGGAGATTCCCAAGAGACCCAGTACTTC.

V usage is TRBV18 and J usage is TRBJ2-3; TRBD2 might be the D (6 bases). CDR1 KGHSH and CDR2 LQKENI come from the germline V gene. The CDR3 has 16 amino acids. Trimming took 2 bases from V and 1 from J, leaving 13 bases between them. CDR3 in amino acids: CASSPEEVAGTDTQYF. CDR3 nucleotides: TGTGCCAGCTCACCAGAAGAGGTAGCGGGCACAGATACGCAGTATTTT. The full variable domain, with the rest looked up from reference TRBV18 and TRBJ2-3, is NAGVMQNPRHLVRRRGQEARLRCSPMKGHSHVYWYRQLPEEGLKFMVYLQKENIIDESGMPKERFSAEFPKEGPSILRIQQVVRGDSAAYFCASSPEEVAGTDTQYFGPGTRLTVL.

The chain combines TRBV5-8 with TRBJ2-3; maybe TRBD1 (5 bases). The CDR3 runs to 12 residues. Trimming took off 1 base at V and 12 bases at J, with 12 bases between the two ends. Germline V gives CDR1 SGHTS, CDR2 YDEGEE. Here the CDR3 DNA reads TGTGCCAGCAGCTTGTGGCAGGGTTTCCAGTATTTT. It yields the protein CASSLWQGFQYF.

The chain combines TRBV5-1 with TRBJ2-7, with TRBD2 identical over 13 bases. The CDR3 contains 18 residues. Looked up from germline, CDR1 is SGHRS and CDR2 is YFSETQ. The junction had 10 bases not matched to a gene; V was cut back by 4 bases and J by 0 bases. The CDR3 bases are TGCGCCAGCAGCGAAACTAGCGGGGGGGCCTGGATCTCCTACGAGCAGTACTTC. As protein: CASSETSGGAWISYEQYF.

The V and J genes are TRBV19 and TRBJ2-7, with 7 bases identical to TRBD2. Germline V gives CDR1 LNHDA, CDR2 SQIVND (reference sequence). J lost 0 bases, V lost 3 bases, and 5 bases had no gene match. CDR3 size: 15 residues. CDR3 sequence reads: CASSILAGYSYEQYF. The DNA of the CDR3 is TGTGCCAGTAGTATCTTAGCGGGCTACTCCTACGAGCAGTACTTC.

In DNA form, the CDR3 reads TGTGCCAGCAGTTCCGGGACAGGGGTCTCTGGAAACACCATATATTTT. It is translated as CASSSGTGVSGNTIYF. The chain couples TRBV27 to TRBJ1-3, with 10 bases fitting TRBD1. V lost 4 bases, J lost 0 bases, and 3 bases stayed unmatched. The CDR3 covers 16 residues. Germline V gene lookup returns CDR1 MNHEY and CDR2 SMNVEV (reference sequence).

CDR3 nucleotide sequence: TGTGCCAGCAGCGCGGGACAGGCTAACTATGGCTACACCTTC. This translates into CASSAGQANYGYTF. This rearrangement joins TRBV9 to TRBJ1-2; TRBD1 aligns across 8 bases. Trimming cost V 3 bases and J 0 bases; bases outside gene matches: 1. Germline loops: CDR1 SGDLS, CDR2 YYNGEE. This CDR3 region has 14 residues.

About this clone: Different DNA sequences within this sample yield the same CDR3. The genes are TRBV5-1 and TRBJ2-7; 7 positions agree with TRBD1. V shed 3 bases, J shed 1 base, and the junction held 1 base outside the gene matches. The V gene's germline CDR1 is SGHRS and CDR2 YFSETQ. This CDR3 comprises 13 residues. CDR3 sequence: CASSSGQSYEQYF. The CDR3 DNA is TGCGCCAGCAGCTCGGGACAGTCCTACGAGCAGTACTTC.

J is TRBJ2-7 and V is TRBV15; 7 bases match TRBD2. The germline V gene has CDR1 LNHNV and CDR2 YYDKDF (reference sequence). The trim removed 1 base at V and 1 base at J, leaving 22 bases unmatched. CDR3 size: 21 residues. The DNA for the CDR3 is TGTGCCACCAGCAGAGTACCCCACCCCCTAGCGGCAGCGAGAGTGTCCTACGAGCAGTACTTC. Residues: CATSRVPHPLAAARVSYEQYF.

This clone has a single count. CDR3 bases: TGTGCCAGCAGCTCTCGATGGGGCTCCCAAGAGACCCAGTACTTC. This encodes CASSSRWGSQETQYF. The rearrangement links TRBV13 to TRBJ2-5; a weak D match, TRBD1 (5 bases). Trimming took off 4 bases at V and 1 base at J, with 13 bases between the two ends. The CDR3 loop spans 15 amino acids. The germline CDR1 and CDR2 sequences are PRHDT and FYEKMQ (reference sequence).

The chain is built from TRBV7-6 and TRBJ1-4; 9 bases agree with TRBD1. The CDR3 is 15 residues long. The V segment lost 1 base and the J segment 7 bases; nucleotides outside the gene matches: 4. Germline V gene sequence: CDR1 SGHVS, CDR2 FNYEAQ. CDR3 DNA: TGTGCCAGCAGCTTAGTTGGGACAGGGAGTGAAAAACTGTTTTTT. Translating gives CASSLVGTGSEKLFF.

The chain links TRBV6-5 to TRBJ1-1, with D maybe TRBD1 (6 bases). The CDR3 extends over 14 amino acids. Trimming cost V 7 bases and J 2 bases, with 14 bases left between them. Germline assignment: CDR1 MNHEY and CDR2 SVGAGI. CDR3 protein: CASTPLGGNTEAFF. The CDR3 DNA follows: TGTGCCAGCACCCCATTAGGGGGAAACACTGAAGCTTTCTTT.

V is TRBV6-5 and J is TRBJ2-7; 9 nucleotides agree with TRBD2. Germline CDR1 is MNHEY and CDR2 is SVGAGI. J lost 3 bases, V lost 8 bases, and 5 bases had no gene match. The CDR3 contains 13 residues. The DNA for the CDR3 is TGTGCCAGCCAGCGGGGGGACTACTACGAGCAGTACTTC. As protein: CASQRGDYYEQYF.

The V call is TRBV18, the J call TRBJ1-1; no clear D. The CDR3 spans 13 residues. The V gene lost 5 bases and the J gene lost 0 bases, with 7 bases spanning the gap. Germline assignment: CDR1 KGHSH and CDR2 LQKENI. CDR3 DNA: TGTGCCAGCTCATCAACATTGAACACTGAAGCTTTCTTT. Translating gives CASSSTLNTEAFF.

CDR3 sequence: CASSYSGGNEQYF. Written as DNA, the CDR3 is TGTGCCAGCAGTTACTCGGGGGGGAACGAGCAGTACTTC. The J gene is TRBJ2-7, the V gene TRBV6-5, with 7 nucleotides matching TRBD2. CDR3 size: 13 residues. Germline values: CDR1 MNHEY, CDR2 SVGAGI. J was trimmed by 5 bases and V by 0 bases; bases with no gene match: 1.

This clone was picked up one time. The chain uses TRBV6-5 and TRBJ2-7; 10 positions agree with TRBD1. Germline trimming cut 6 bases from V and 7 bases from J; bases unmatched to any gene: 6. CDR1 and CDR2 from the germline V gene are MNHEY and SVGAGI. The CDR3 is 13 amino acids. The CDR3 is CASRQGQGKEQYF. CDR3 DNA: TGTGCCAGCAGACAGGGACAGGGGAAGGAGCAGTACTTC.

The rearrangement links TRBV4-3 to TRBJ2-4; no reliable D call. Trimming removed 0 bases from V and 0 bases from J, with 6 bases in between. Per germline, CDR1 LGHNA and CDR2 YSLEER. This CDR3 has 15 residues. The CDR3, as DNA: TGCGCCAGCAGCCAAGAGGCCTTAGCCAAAAACATTCAGTACTTC. It codes for CASSQEALAKNIQYF.

This clone turned up a few times. The gene calls are TRBV4-2 and TRBJ1-3; D possibly corresponds to TRBD1 (6 bases). V was clipped by 5 bases and J by 4 bases, with 15 bases between them. CDR1 and CDR2 (germline): LGHNA, YNFKEQ. The CDR3 extends over 15 amino acids. DNA for the CDR3: TGTGCCAGCAGCTCAGCAGGGGTGGGGGGAAACACCATATATTTT. It translates to CASSSAGVGGNTIYF.

The chain has TRBV27 and TRBJ2-7; 9 bases map to TRBD1. The CDR3 consists of 13 residues. The V and J ends lost 7 bases and 0 bases, in that order; junction bases with no gene match: 1. Germline CDR1 MNHEY, CDR2 SMNVEV (reference sequence). CDR3 loop: CASKDRGSYEQYF. As DNA, the CDR3 is TGTGCCAGCAAGGACAGGGGCTCCTACGAGCAGTACTTC.

The chain couples TRBV7-9 to TRBJ1-2, with D perhaps matching TRBD1 (5 bases). Trimming took off 4 bases at V and 4 bases at J, with 10 bases between the two ends. CDR3 length equals 13 residues. Per the germline V gene, CDR1 is SEHNR and CDR2 is FQNEAQ (reference sequence). The CDR3 sequence: CASSYQGGYGYTF. The CDR3 bases are TGTGCCAGCAGCTATCAGGGCGGCTATGGCTACACCTTC. The full variable domain, in which reference TRBV7-9 and TRBJ1-2 provide the parts outside the CDR3, is DTGVSQNPRHKITKRGQNVTFRCDPISEHNRLYWYRQTLGQGPEFLTYFQNEAQLEKSRLLSDRFSAERPKGSFSTLEIQRTEQGDSAMYLCASSYQGGYGYTFGSGTRLTVV.

This clone came up once. The chain is built from TRBV11-1 and TRBJ2-7; a weak D match, TRBD2 (6 bases). Deletions cut 5 bases from V and 0 bases from J, with 11 bases between. Germline CDR1 is SGHAT and CDR2 is FQDESV (reference sequence). The CDR3 sequence is 14 residues long. The CDR3 bases are TGTGCCAGCAGCGTAACGGGGGACTCCTACGAGCAGTACTTC. It yields the protein CASSVTGDSYEQYF.